This T cell receptor beta chain was sequenced during a study of T cells in Graves' hyperthyroidism and ophthalmopathy (dated by TCRdb to 2018 to 2020). Background on the whole study: Peripheral blood was collected at initial diagnosis, before any treatment. A discovery cohort of about a hundred patients, 43 with Graves' ophthalmopathy and approximately 60 with stable Graves' hyperthyroidism, was used to find distinguishing TCR V-J signatures. Whether ophthalmopathy could be predicted prospectively was tested in an independent validation cohort made up of 18 to 20 hyperthyroidism patients plus 17 patients who later progressed to ophthalmopathy. For training and testing, the 100 or so patients in the discovery cohort were randomly divided in a 7:3 ratio. The study also compared thyroid tissue and blood T-cell repertoires from more than five Graves' hyperthyroidism patients. Following sampling, methimazole starting at 30 mg daily was given to hyperthyroidism patients, and high-dose intravenous methylprednisolone was given to ophthalmopathy patients. According to the paper, TCR Vbeta CDR3 sequencing was carried out on 135 peripheral blood samples, which came from over 40 ophthalmopathy, 70 to 80 hyperthyroidism and roughly 17 progressor patients. The study at large found these results: Most expanded thyroid clonotypes (frequency above 0.001) were also detected in blood, a finding suggesting that blood repertoires may reflect thyroid immune responses. Sample size was not statistically predetermined, and investigators were not blinded to group allocation. In validation, the model predicted progression to ophthalmopathy with roughly 70% sensitivity and over 72% specificity, a median of approximately 6.5 months before onset. A 13 V-J signature model separated ophthalmopathy from stable hyperthyroidism, with 87.88% sensitivity and just under 84% specificity in cross-validation and 80%/75% in testing.

V is reduced by 2 bases and J by 1 base, leaving a spacing of 8 bases between them. Measured from the cysteine to the phenylalanine, the CDR3 is 14 residues long. The retained sequence is limited to the CDR3, 42 bases, with the frame set at the first base. CDR1 and CDR2 are drawn from the germline V gene: SGHVS, FQNEAQ. Turning to this clonotype: Its recognized antigen is unknown. Base qualities were left out, and no much larger clone turns up one base away.

Moderately to severely active disease, a Clinical Activity Score of at least 3, a NOSPECS grade of at least 4, and a duration under 3 months were present in ophthalmopathy patients. Patients with uncontrolled infections, other autoimmune diseases, pregnancy or lactation were excluded. Diagnoses were based on clinical symptoms, serum thyroxine and TRAb, thyroid ultrasound and orbital computed tomography. PBMCs were isolated from around 10 ml of fresh peripheral blood by Ficoll-Paque density gradient centrifugation. Trizol reagent was used to extract total RNA, and RNA quality was then checked on an Agilent 2100 Bioanalyzer. Amplification of TCR beta CDR3 regions was carried out from RNA transcripts. The TCR CDR3 was subjected to a first round of RT-PCR using the HTBI primer set and the Qiagen OneStep RT-PCR kit. The libraries were constructed in a second round of multiplex PCR and then size-selected and purified. The libraries were sequenced on an Illumina HiSeq2000 using paired-end 100 bp reads. The paper's processing steps were these. SOAPnuke was used to process the raw data, throwing out any read that contained adapters or uncalled bases, had a mean Phred below 15, or lacked an exact constant-primer or identifier match. High-quality paired reads were merged using COPE v1.2.5, and each unique nucleotide sequence was defined as a clonotype. MiTCR v1.1 was used to align the clonotypes against IMGT TRBV, TRBD and TRBJ reference segments. Only V-J combinations with frequency above 0.0001, covering about 99% of repertoires, were analysed. The TCS score was defined as F50 (clonal expansion) divided by E x V (chaos), with BLOSUM62-based TCRdist calculated between CDR3 peptides within each V-J. Welch's t-statistics and random forest reduced 450 to 600 V-J features to roughly 13, which were used in a naive Bayes classifier (R e1071). TCRdb took the public reads, trimmed them with fastp at Q25, ran MiXCR for clone calling and kept in-frame beta chains. CDR3 protein sequences are deduplicated, and each keeps its most common genes and DNA. V and J calls and clone size were set by TCRdb, not the authors. Recorded for this sample are approximately 520,000 distinct CDR3 sequences; less than 25% of them occurred a single time. The top ten constitute around 11% of the sample.

The chain is made from TRBV7-8 and TRBJ2-5; the D segment cannot be called with confidence. The sequence was obtained from a woman aged 30 to 39 with Graves' ophthalmopathy. The specimen sequenced was blood. The CDR3 reads as follows: CASSLRRTQETQYF. The DNA is as follows: TGTGCCAGCAGCTTACGCCGGACCCAAGAGACCCAGTACTTC.